These 24 T cell receptor beta chains share one sample of origin, sequenced in a study of control samples from healthy donors and cancer patients. Sequenced by immunoSEQ multiplex PCR; TCRdb stores in-frame clones only, minus some. The table shows roughly 450,000 clones, with 90% occurring only once. Sequenced: PBMCs. Receptors originate from a man aged 35 to 55 with head and neck cancer.

The chain recombines TRBV6-5 with TRBJ1-5; no clear D. CDR1 MNHEY and CDR2 SVGAGI come from the germline V gene. V lost 0 bases, J lost 5 bases, and 5 bases lay in between. This CDR3 is built from 13 residues. The DNA of the CDR3 is TGTGCCAGCAGTTACTCGAAACATCAGCCCCAGCATTTT. Protein: CASSYSKHQPQHF.

V is TRBV6-2 or TRBV6-3 and J is TRBJ2-2, with D maybe TRBD1 (6 bases). This CDR3 comprises 18 residues. V was shortened by 0 bases and J by 0 bases, with 14 bases between the two germline ends. From germline, CDR1 is MNHEY and CDR2 SVGEGT. The CDR3 protein is CASSYSTAGAPNTGELFF. The CDR3 coding sequence is TGTGCCAGCAGTTACTCGACGGCAGGGGCCCCGAACACCGGGGAGCTGTTTTTT.

Note on this clone: Other DNA sequences of this sample code for an identical CDR3. The chain has TRBV18 and TRBJ1-1, with 7 bases lining up with TRBD1. Germline V lookup: CDR1 KGHSH, CDR2 LQKENI. V lost 3 bases, J lost 5 bases, and 9 bases stayed unmatched. This CDR3 is 15 amino acids long. The CDR3 spells CASSPLGAGGTEAFF. CDR3 sequence (DNA): TGTGCCAGCTCACCTCTTGGGGCAGGGGGGACTGAAGCTTTCTTT.

The chain links TRBV9 to TRBJ1-2; 8 nucleotides match TRBD1. V was pared by 10 bases and J by 4 bases, with 9 bases of the junction left unmatched. The CDR3 sequence is 13 residues long. From germline, CDR1 is SGDLS and CDR2 YYNGEE. CDR3 amino acids: CARAQGGGYGYTF. The CDR3 coding sequence is TGTGCCCGCGCACAGGGGGGGGGCTATGGCTACACCTTC.

This rearrangement joins TRBV28 to TRBJ2-1; D perhaps matches TRBD1 (7 bases). V lost 6 bases to trimming and J lost 0 bases, with 21 bases between them. The CDR3 runs 18 residues. Germline V gene sequence: CDR1 MDHEN, CDR2 SYDVKM. In DNA, the CDR3 is TGTGCCAGCAGAGAAACCCAGGGGGTGGGGGGCTCCTACAATGAGCAGTTCTTC. This encodes CASRETQGVGGSYNEQFF.

The chain carries TRBV3-1 (or the pseudogene TRBV3-2) and TRBJ2-1; 7 bases match TRBD2. The J segment lost 6 bases and the V segment lost 0 bases, leaving 17 bases of the junction unmatched. CDR1 and CDR2 from the germline V gene are LGHDT and YNNKEL (reference sequence). The CDR3 sequence is 19 residues long. Written as DNA, the CDR3 is TGTGCCAGCAGCCAAGATGAACGGGCGGGAGCCCCCTGGGGCAATGAGCAGTTCTTC. Translated, it gives CASSQDERAGAPWGNEQFF.

This clone was detected a few times. The chain uses TRBV28 and TRBJ1-1; TRBD1 matches at 9 bases. The CDR3 is 16 residues long. The V gene's germline CDR1 is MDHEN and CDR2 SYDVKM. Trimming cost V 7 bases and J 5 bases; bases outside gene matches: 14. CDR3 sequence (DNA): TGTGCCAGCAAGTTGCCGGGACAGGGCTTAGGGACTGAAGCTTTCTTT. It translates to CASKLPGQGLGTEAFF. Full variable domain (remainder filled in from reference TRBV28 and TRBJ1-1): DVKVTQSSRYLVKRTGEKVFLECVQDMDHENMFWYRQDPGLGLRLIYFSYDVKMKEKGDIPEGYSVSREKKERFSLILESASTNQTSMYLCASKLPGQGLGTEAFFGQGTRLTVV.

This CDR3 is CATSEGARTEAFF. The CDR3 region has the DNA TGTGCCACCAGTGAGGGGGCGCGCACTGAAGCTTTCTTT. The chain employs TRBV24-1 and TRBJ1-1; D possibly corresponds to TRBD1 (6 bases). V was cut by 4 bases and J by 4 bases, with 9 bases left in between. The CDR3 covers 13 residues. Germline V CDR1 and CDR2: KGHDR, SFDVKD.

This clone was counted once. This sequence joins TRBV7-9 and TRBJ2-1, with D perhaps TRBD1 (5 bases). This CDR3 has 16 residues. The V end lost 4 bases, the J end lost 4 bases, and 17 bases lay between the germline ends. From germline, CDR1 is SEHNR and CDR2 FQNEAQ (reference sequence). The CDR3 here is CASSSRQSVLYNEQFF. The CDR3 DNA reads TGTGCCAGCAGCTCAAGACAGAGCGTCCTTTACAATGAGCAGTTCTTC.

The chain couples TRBV5-8 to TRBJ1-5; 7 bases are shared with TRBD1. Per the germline V gene, CDR1 is SGHTS and CDR2 is YDEGEE. V shed 0 bases and J 10 bases; nucleotides not matched to a gene: 7. This CDR3 region has 14 residues. The CDR3 reads CASSLGRGNGPQHF. As DNA, the CDR3 is TGTGCCAGCAGCTTGGGCAGGGGGAATGGACCCCAGCATTTT.

V and J are TRBV5-6 and TRBJ1-5; TRBD1 is a possible D gene (5 bases). V was cut by 1 base and J by 2 bases, with 16 bases left in between. Germline lookup yields CDR1 SGHDT and CDR2 YYEEEE. This CDR3 region has 17 residues. CDR3 region: CASSLYGSGRGNQPQHF. The CDR3 nucleotides are TGTGCCAGCAGCTTGTATGGTTCTGGCAGGGGCAATCAGCCCCAGCATTTT. The full variable domain, its missing parts supplied by reference TRBV5-6 and TRBJ1-5, is DAGVTQSPTHLIKTRGQQVTLRCSPKSGHDTVSWYQQALGQGPQFIFQYYEEEERQRGNFPDRFSGHQFPNYSSELNVNALLLGDSALYLCASSLYGSGRGNQPQHFGDGTRLSIL.

This clone was detected once. This chain links TRBV7-2 with TRBJ1-1; possibly TRBD1 for D (5 bases). Germline V CDR1 and CDR2: SGHTA, FQGNSA. The V gene lost 1 base and the J gene lost 9 bases, with 15 bases spanning the gap. The CDR3 totals 14 residues. CDR3 DNA: TGTGCCAGCAGCTTAGAAAGACAGTCCGAACAAGCTTTCTTT. As protein: CASSLERQSEQAFF.

This clone was seen more than once but under ten times. V usage is TRBV28 and J usage is TRBJ1-1, with D perhaps matching TRBD1 (6 bases). This CDR3 region has 15 residues. V gave up 5 bases and J gave up 1 base, with 14 bases separating them. Per the germline V gene, CDR1 is MDHEN and CDR2 is SYDVKM. The CDR3 sequence is CASSQRGGRNTEAFF. CDR3 DNA: TGTGCCAGCAGTCAAAGGGGGGGCAGGAACACTGAAGCTTTCTTT.

The rearrangement links TRBV27 to TRBJ1-2, with TRBD1 identical over 9 bases. The germline V gene encodes CDR1 MNHEY and CDR2 SMNVEV (reference sequence). Trimming removed 2 bases from V and 8 bases from J; junction bases left unmatched: 9. This CDR3 has 15 amino acids. This CDR3 reads CASSLIPTGGEGYTF. The CDR3 region has the DNA TGTGCCAGCAGTTTAATCCCAACAGGGGGCGAGGGCTACACCTTC.

The chain employs TRBV5-1 and TRBJ2-1; D ambiguous. Germline CDR1 and CDR2: SGHRS and YFSETQ. Trimming stripped 2 bases from V and 6 bases from J, with 15 bases between. The CDR3 is made up of 15 amino acids. CDR3: CASSLPLYDINEQFF. In DNA, the CDR3 is TGCGCCAGCAGCTTACCCCTATACGACATCAATGAGCAGTTCTTC.

The rearrangement joins TRBV19 to TRBJ2-1; 9 bases line up with TRBD2. The V gene's germline CDR1 is LNHDA and CDR2 SQIVND (reference sequence). Unmatched junction bases numbered 6, after V lost 4 bases and J lost 5 bases. This CDR3 spans 15 amino acids. DNA for the CDR3: TGTGCCAGTAGTAATCGCGGGAGGGGGGACAATGAGCAGTTCTTC. Its protein product is CASSNRGRGDNEQFF.

This chain uses TRBV6-5 with TRBJ2-7, with D uncertain. The CDR3 runs 14 residues. Germline CDR1 is MNHEY and CDR2 is SVGAGI. Trimming took off 5 bases at V and 1 base at J, with 12 bases between the two ends. CDR3 region: CASSPRTLSYEQYF. The CDR3 region has the DNA TGTGCCAGCAGTCCGCGAACACTATCCTACGAGCAGTACTTC.

This clone has just one count. This chain uses TRBV12-3 or TRBV12-4 with TRBJ1-5, with no clear D. Trimming pared 1 base from V and 11 bases from J, leaving 12 bases between. CDR3 size: 13 residues. The CDR3 DNA follows: TGTGCCAGCAGTTTAGGGGGAATAGGGTCCCAGCATTTT. This sequence encodes CASSLGGIGSQHF.

V gene TRBV18 combines with J gene TRBJ1-2, with D unresolved. Trimming pared 11 bases from V and 3 bases from J, leaving 16 bases between. The germline V gene encodes CDR1 KGHSH and CDR2 LQKENI. The CDR3 extends over 13 amino acids. The CDR3 nucleotides read TGTGCCGCAGCGGCGGTCGAGTACTATGGCTACACCTTC. It encodes CAAAAVEYYGYTF.

This clone has a single count. This chain joins TRBV10-3 and TRBJ2-7; tentatively, D is TRBD1 (5 bases). Trimming cost V 3 bases and J 1 base, with 7 bases left between them. CDR1 is ENHRY and CDR2 is SYGVKD in the germline V gene. CDR3 length: 13 residues. CDR3 amino acids: CAISDQGSYEQYF. CDR3 in DNA: TGTGCCATCAGTGACCAGGGTTCCTACGAGCAGTACTTC.

The chain joins TRBV15 to TRBJ2-7; D is possibly TRBD2 (5 bases). Looked up from germline, CDR1 is LNHNV and CDR2 is YYDKDF (reference sequence). The CDR3 has 15 residues. Trimming shortened V by 5 bases and J by 2 bases, and 16 bases separated the two germline ends. CDR3 bases: TGTGCCACCAGCGCAAGAGGGCCATGGCCCTACGAGCAGTACTTC. The encoded protein is CATSARGPWPYEQYF. Full variable domain (missing parts from reference TRBV15 and TRBJ2-7): DAMVIQNPRYQVTQFGKPVTLSCSQTLNHNVMYWYQQKSSQAPKLLFHYYDKDFNNEADTPDNFQSRRPNTSFCFLDIRSPGLGDTAMYLCATSARGPWPYEQYFGPGTRLTVT.

The V gene is TRBV30, the J gene TRBJ2-3; the D gene could be TRBD1 or TRBD2 (7 bases each). V was cut by 7 bases and J by 0 bases, with 14 bases left in between. Germline V CDR1 and CDR2: GTSNPN, SVGIG (reference sequence). This CDR3 spans 14 amino acids. CDR3 residues: CASRGGGSTDTQYF. DNA for the CDR3: TGTGCCTCCAGGGGGGGCGGTAGCACAGATACGCAGTATTTT.

This chain uses TRBV7-3 with TRBJ2-1, with 8 bases identical to TRBD2. V shed 6 bases, J shed 1 base, and the junction held 14 bases outside the gene matches. The CDR3 extends over 18 amino acids. The germline V gene encodes CDR1 SGHTA and CDR2 FQGTGA. As DNA, the CDR3 is TGTGCCAGCAGGGGTCGAAGGAAGCGGGAGTTTTCCTACAATGAGCAGTTCTTC. Translation gives CASRGRRKREFSYNEQFF.

V usage is TRBV5-4 and J usage is TRBJ1-2, with D hard to call. With 4 bases removed from V and 11 bases from J, the gap between germline ends came to 18 bases. The CDR3 is 13 amino acids. Germline CDR1 SGHNT, CDR2 YYREEE (reference sequence). CDR3 sequence reads: CASSPKEPAGYTF. As DNA, the CDR3 is TGTGCCAGCAGCCCGAAAGAGCCAGCGGGGTACACCTTC.